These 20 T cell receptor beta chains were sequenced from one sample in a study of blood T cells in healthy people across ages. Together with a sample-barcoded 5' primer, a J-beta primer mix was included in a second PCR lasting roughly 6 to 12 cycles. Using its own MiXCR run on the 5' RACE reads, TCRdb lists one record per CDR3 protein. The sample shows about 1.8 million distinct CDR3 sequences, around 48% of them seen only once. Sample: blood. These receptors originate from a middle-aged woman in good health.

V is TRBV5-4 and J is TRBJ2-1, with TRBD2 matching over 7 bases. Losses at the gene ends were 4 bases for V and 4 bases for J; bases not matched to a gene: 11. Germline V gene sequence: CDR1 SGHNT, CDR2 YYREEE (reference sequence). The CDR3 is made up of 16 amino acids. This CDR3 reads CASSPDLSGAYNEQFF. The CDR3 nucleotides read TGTGCCAGCAGCCCAGACTTGAGCGGGGCTTACAATGAGCAGTTCTTC.

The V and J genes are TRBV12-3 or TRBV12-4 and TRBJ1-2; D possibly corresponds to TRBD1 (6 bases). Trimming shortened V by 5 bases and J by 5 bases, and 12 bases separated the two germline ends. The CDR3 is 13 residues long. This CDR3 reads CASSHPQGYGYTF. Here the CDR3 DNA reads TGTGCCAGCAGTCACCCACAGGGATATGGCTACACCTTC.

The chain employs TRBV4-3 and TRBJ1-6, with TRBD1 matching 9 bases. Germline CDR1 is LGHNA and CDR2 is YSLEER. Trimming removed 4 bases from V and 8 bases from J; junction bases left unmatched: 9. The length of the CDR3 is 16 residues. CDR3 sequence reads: CASSPTTGGYDSPLHF. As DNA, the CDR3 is TGCGCCAGCAGCCCTACAACAGGGGGCTACGATTCACCCCTCCACTTT.

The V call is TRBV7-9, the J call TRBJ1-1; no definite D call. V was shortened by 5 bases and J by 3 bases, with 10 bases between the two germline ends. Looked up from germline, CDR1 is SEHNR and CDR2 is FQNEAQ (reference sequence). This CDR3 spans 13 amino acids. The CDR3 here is CASSPGTHTEAFF. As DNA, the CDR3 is TGTGCCAGCAGCCCGGGCACACACACTGAAGCTTTCTTT.

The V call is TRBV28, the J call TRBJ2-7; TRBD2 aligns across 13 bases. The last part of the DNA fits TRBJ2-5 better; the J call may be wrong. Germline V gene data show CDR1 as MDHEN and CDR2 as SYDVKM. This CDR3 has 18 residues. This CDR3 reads CASSLRGTSGVLGETQYF. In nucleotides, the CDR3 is TGTGCCAGCAGCTTGAGAGGGACTAGCGGGGTTCTGGGGGAGACCCAGTACTTC.

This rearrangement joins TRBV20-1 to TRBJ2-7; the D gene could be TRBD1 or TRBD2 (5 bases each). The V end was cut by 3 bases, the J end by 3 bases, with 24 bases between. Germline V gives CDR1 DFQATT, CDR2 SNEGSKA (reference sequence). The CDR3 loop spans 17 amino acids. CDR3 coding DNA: TGCAGTGCTAGGGTCGGACAATTGGGGACGGAGCGCTACGAGCAGTACTTC. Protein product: CSARVGQLGTERYEQYF.

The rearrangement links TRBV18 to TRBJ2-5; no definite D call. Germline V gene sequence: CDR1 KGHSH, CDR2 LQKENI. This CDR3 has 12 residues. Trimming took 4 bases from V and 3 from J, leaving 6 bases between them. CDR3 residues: CASSHNEETQYF. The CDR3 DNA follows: TGTGCCAGCTCACATAATGAAGAGACCCAGTACTTC.

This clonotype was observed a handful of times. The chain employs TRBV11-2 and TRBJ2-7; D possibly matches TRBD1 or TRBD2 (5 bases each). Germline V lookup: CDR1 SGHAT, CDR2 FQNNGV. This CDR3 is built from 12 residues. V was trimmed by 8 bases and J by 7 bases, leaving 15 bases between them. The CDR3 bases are TGTGCCAGCGCCTGGGGGTTGCGGGAGCAGTACTTC. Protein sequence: CASAWGLREQYF.

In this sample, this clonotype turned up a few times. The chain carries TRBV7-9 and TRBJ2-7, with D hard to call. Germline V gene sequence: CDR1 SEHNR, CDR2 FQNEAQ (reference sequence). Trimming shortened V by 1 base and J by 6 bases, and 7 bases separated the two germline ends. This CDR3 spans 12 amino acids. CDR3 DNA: TGTGCCAGCAGCTTAGGATTCAGCGAGCAGTACTTC. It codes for CASSLGFSEQYF.

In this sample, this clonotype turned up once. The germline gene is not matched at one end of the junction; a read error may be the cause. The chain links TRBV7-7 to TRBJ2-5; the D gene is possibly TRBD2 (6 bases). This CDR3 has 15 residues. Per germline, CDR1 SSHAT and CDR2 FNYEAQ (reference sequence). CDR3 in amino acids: CASSPTGGSHNEQYF. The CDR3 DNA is TGTGCTAGCAGCCCCACCGGGGGATCCCACAATGAGCAGTACTTC.

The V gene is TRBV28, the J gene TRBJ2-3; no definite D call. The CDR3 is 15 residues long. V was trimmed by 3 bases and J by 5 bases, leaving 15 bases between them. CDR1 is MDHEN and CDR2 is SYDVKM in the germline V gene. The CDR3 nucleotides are TGTGCCAGCAGTTTGGGCTCGGGTATCAAAGATACGCAGTATTTT. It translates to CASSLGSGIKDTQYF.

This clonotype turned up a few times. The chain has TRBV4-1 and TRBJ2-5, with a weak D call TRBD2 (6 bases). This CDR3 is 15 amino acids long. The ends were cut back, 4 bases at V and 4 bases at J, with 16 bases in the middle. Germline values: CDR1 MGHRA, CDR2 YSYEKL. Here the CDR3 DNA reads TGCGCCAGCAGCCCAACGCGGCGGGGACGAGAGACCCAGTACTTC. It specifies CASSPTRRGRETQYF.

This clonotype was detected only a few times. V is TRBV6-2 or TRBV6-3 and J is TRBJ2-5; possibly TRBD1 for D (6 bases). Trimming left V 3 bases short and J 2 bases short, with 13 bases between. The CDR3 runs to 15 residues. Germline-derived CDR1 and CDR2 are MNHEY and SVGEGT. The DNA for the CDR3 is TGTGCCAGCAGTTATGGACAGACAAGACAAGAGACCCAGTACTTC. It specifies CASSYGQTRQETQYF.

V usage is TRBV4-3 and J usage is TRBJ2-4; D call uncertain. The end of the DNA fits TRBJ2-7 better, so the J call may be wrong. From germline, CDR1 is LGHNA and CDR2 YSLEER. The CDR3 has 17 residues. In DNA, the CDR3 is TGCGCCAGCAGCCAAGATTCCTCGGCAGGATCCTACTACGAGCAGTACTTC. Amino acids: CASSQDSSAGSYYEQYF.

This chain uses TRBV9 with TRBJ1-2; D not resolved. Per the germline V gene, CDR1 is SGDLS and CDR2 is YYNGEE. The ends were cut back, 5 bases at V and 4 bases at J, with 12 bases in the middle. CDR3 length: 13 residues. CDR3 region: CASRSDGGYGYTF. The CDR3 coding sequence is TGTGCCAGCAGATCGGACGGTGGCTATGGCTACACCTTC. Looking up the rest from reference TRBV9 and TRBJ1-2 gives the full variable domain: DSGVTQTPKHLITATGQRVTLRCSPRSGDLSVYWYQQSLDQGLQFLIQYYNGEERAKGNILERFSAQQFPDLHSELNLSSLELGDSALYFCASRSDGGYGYTFGSGTRLTVV.

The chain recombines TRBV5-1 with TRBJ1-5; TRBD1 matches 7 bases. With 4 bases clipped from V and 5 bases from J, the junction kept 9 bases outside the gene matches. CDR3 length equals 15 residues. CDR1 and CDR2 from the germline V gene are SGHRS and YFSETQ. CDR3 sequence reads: CASSRTTGLDQPQHF. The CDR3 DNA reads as TGCGCCAGCAGCAGGACGACAGGGTTGGATCAGCCCCAGCATTTT.

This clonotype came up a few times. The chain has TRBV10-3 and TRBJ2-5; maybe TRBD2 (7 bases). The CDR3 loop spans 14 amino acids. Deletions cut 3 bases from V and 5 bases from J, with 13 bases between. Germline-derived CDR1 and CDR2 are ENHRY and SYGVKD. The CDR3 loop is CAISDWGGLETQYF. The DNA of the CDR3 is TGTGCCATCAGTGATTGGGGGGGCCTTGAGACCCAGTACTTC.

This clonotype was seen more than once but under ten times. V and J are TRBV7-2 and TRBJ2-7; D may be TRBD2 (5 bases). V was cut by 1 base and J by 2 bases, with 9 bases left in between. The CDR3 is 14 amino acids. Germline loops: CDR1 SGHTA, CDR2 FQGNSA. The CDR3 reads CASSLVPGAYEQYF. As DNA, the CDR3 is TGTGCCAGCAGCTTAGTCCCCGGGGCCTACGAGCAGTACTTC.

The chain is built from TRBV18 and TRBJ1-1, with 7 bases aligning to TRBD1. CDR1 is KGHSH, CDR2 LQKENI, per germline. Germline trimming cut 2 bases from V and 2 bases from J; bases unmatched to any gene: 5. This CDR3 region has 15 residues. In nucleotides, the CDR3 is TGTGCCAGCTCACCAGGACAGGTCCCCAACACTGAAGCTTTCTTT. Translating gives CASSPGQVPNTEAFF.

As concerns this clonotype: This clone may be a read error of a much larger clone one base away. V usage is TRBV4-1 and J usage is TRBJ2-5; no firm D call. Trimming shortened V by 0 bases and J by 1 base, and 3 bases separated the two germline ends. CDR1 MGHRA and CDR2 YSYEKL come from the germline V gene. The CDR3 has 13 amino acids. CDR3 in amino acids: CASSQDTQETQYF. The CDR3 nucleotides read TGCGCCAGCAGCCAAGATACCCAAGAGACCCAGTACTTC.